Sequencing of this T cell receptor beta chain was carried out in a study of cytomegalovirus exposure and HLA in healthy donors. Study-level findings and limits: Testing in vitro showed three CMV-associated chains specific for CMV antigens. Subsequent analysis showed first-cohort TCR clusters tending to co-occur in more than 90 validation repertoires.

TCRdb's table, derived via immunoSEQ multiplex PCR, lists solely in-frame clones and lacks some. The repertoire has approximately 240,000 clones, 85% to 95% of them found once; the top ten carry 1.1%. This clone showed up just once. The antigen is not known. The germline CDR1 and CDR2 sequences are SGHRS and YFSETQ. V shed 3 bases and J shed 0 bases, with 15 bases lying between them. This CDR3 comprises 17 residues. The V call is TRBV5-1, the J call TRBJ2-2; the D gene is possibly TRBD2 (6 bases). Material for sequencing was PBMCs. The origin of this receptor is a woman aged 18 to 35 in good health and CMV-seronegative. Here the CDR3 DNA reads TGCGCCAGCAGCTCGAGCCGCGGGGCGGCGAACACCGGGGAGCTGTTTTTT. Translation: CASSSSRGAANTGELFF.